This is a list of T cell receptor beta chains from one sample in a study of blood T cell repertoires in COVID-19. Data came from immunoSEQ multiplex PCR; TCRdb stores just in-frame clones and leaves some out. The sample holds around 400,000 clones, around 87% seen once. What was sequenced was peripheral blood. These receptors came from an older woman with COVID-19, enrolled during active disease. CDR3s include the opening cysteine and the closing phenylalanine or tryptophan. The order of the fields is J gene, clone size, V gene, D gene, CDR3 DNA, CDR3 protein. A D gene is named only where the DNA matches it firmly. Part of the rows lack a size; the others show once, few, many or a class for expanded clones.

TRBJ1-2 | NA | TRBV5-1 | NA | TGCGCCAGCAGCTTGGGGGGGCGAAGTGGCTACACCTTC | CASSLGGRSGYTF
TRBJ1-6 | NA | TRBV18 | NA | TGTGCCAGCTCACCACGCGGGACGGTGAATTCACCCCTCCACTTT | CASSPRGTVNSPLHF
TRBJ2-7 | NA | TRBV11-3 | NA | TGTGCCAGCAGCTTTACCGGGACTCAGGACTCCTACGAGCAGTACTTC | CASSFTGTQDSYEQYF
TRBJ1-3 | NA | TRBV5-8 | NA | TGTGCCAGCAGTCAGGGAAGGAACTCTGGAAACACCATATATTTT | CASSQGRNSGNTIYF
TRBJ2-2 | once | TRBV5-4 | TRBD1 | TGTGCCAGCAGCTCCATCGACGGGACAGTTAACACCGGGGAGCTGTTTTTT | CASSSIDGTVNTGELFF
TRBJ1-5 | NA | TRBV21-1 | NA | TGTGCCAGCAGCAAAGTTGGCAGAAGCAATCAGCCCCAGCATTTT | CASSKVGRSNQPQHF
TRBJ1-1 | NA | TRBV11-2 | NA | TGTGCCAGCAGCTTAGATCTCGTGGGCAGAGAAGCTTTCTTT | CASSLDLVGREAFF
TRBJ1-2 | NA | TRBV29-1 | TRBD1 | TGCAGCGTTGAAGACACGACAGGGCCCTATGGCTACACCTTC | CSVEDTTGPYGYTF
TRBJ2-5 | NA | TRBV5-1 | NA | TGCGCCAGCAGCTTGGTCCTCTGGCGGGGGCACAAGACCCAGTACTTC | CASSLVLWRGHKTQYF
TRBJ1-2 | NA | TRBV7-3 | NA | TGTGCCAGCATCGAATGGGGGAGGCCAGGTGATGGCTACACCTTC | CASIEWGRPGDGYTF
TRBJ2-5 | once | TRBV20-1 | TRBD2 | TGCAGTGCTAGTATGGTAGCGGGGATTGAGACCCAGTACTTC | CSASMVAGIETQYF
TRBJ2-7 | NA | TRBV6-1 | TRBD2 | TGTGCCAGCAGTGGAAGAAGGGCTAGCGGGGGGTCCCTGGGGGACGAGCAGTACTTC | CASSGRRASGGSLGDEQYF
TRBJ1-1 | once | TRBV9 | NA | TGTGCCAGCAGTGCAGTGAACACTGAAGCTTTCTTT | CASSAVNTEAFF
TRBJ2-6 | NA | TRBV10-3 | NA | TGTGCCATCAGTGACCGCTCAGGGCCCGGCTCTGGGGCCAACGTCCTGACTTTC | CAISDRSGPGSGANVLTF
TRBJ1-4 | NA | TRBV2 | NA | TGTGCCAGCAAGGACATTCTCGGAAAACTGTTTTTT | CASKDILGKLFF
TRBJ1-2 | NA | TRBV5-6 | NA | TGTGCCAGCAGCTTCCGGGACTCCTTTTATGGCTACACCTTC | CASSFRDSFYGYTF
TRBJ2-7 | NA | TRBV6-5 | NA | TGTGCCGGAGGTGCAGTCTCCTACGAGCAGTACTTC | CAGGAVSYEQYF
TRBJ1-1 | NA | TRBV11-3 | NA | TGTGCCAGCAGCTTAGGGCAGGGCAACACTGAAGCTTTCTTT | CASSLGQGNTEAFF
TRBJ1-2 | NA | TRBV5-1 | TRBD1 | TGCGCCAGCAGACCGGACAGGGGGTACGGCTACACCTTC | CASRPDRGYGYTF
TRBJ2-5 | NA | TRBV7-7 | TRBD2 | TGTGCTAGCAGCTTTAGCGGGGGGGAAGAGACCCAGTACTTC | CASSFSGGEETQYF
TRBJ1-6 | NA | TRBV28 | NA | TGTGTCACGAGGGGGGGACGGAATTCACCCCTCCACTTT | CVTRGGRNSPLHF
TRBJ1-6 | NA | TRBV11-2 | NA | TGTGCCAGCAGCCTCTGGGGTTACACGGACTATCCCCCCCTCCACTTT | CASSLWGYTDYPPLHF
TRBJ2-3 | once | TRBV6-5 | NA | TGTGCCAGCAGATCACGGGGGGCCGGCACAGATACGCAGTATTTT | CASRSRGAGTDTQYF
TRBJ1-1 | NA | TRBV18 | TRBD1 | TGTGCCACGCAGGGGGCGTTGTACACTGAAGCTTTCTTT | CATQGALYTEAFF
TRBJ2-7 | NA | TRBV5-1 | TRBD1 | TGCGCCAGCAGCCCGGGACAGCTCTACGAGCAGTACTTC | CASSPGQLYEQYF